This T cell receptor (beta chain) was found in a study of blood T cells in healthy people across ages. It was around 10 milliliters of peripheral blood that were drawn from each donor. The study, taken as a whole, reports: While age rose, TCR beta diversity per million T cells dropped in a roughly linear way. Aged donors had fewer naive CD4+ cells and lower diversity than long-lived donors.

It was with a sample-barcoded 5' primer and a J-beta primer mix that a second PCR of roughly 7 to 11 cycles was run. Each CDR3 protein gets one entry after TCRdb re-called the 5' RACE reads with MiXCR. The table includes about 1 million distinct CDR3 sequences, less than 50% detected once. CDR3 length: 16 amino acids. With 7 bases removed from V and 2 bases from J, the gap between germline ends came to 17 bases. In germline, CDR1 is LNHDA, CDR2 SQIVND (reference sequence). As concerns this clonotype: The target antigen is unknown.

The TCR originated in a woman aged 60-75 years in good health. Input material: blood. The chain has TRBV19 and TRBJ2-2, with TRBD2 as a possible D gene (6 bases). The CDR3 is CASTPKRTTNTGELFF. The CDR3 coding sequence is TGTGCCAGTACCCCCAAGAGGACTACAAACACCGGGGAGCTGTTTTTT.